This record covers a single T cell receptor (beta chain). What it binds is unknown. The sample comes from a study of cytomegalovirus exposure and HLA in healthy donors. Overall study results and limits: The authors listed 150 to 200 TCR beta chains as cytomegalovirus-associated. Immune exposure was documented only through CMV serostatus.

It was with 60 Vbeta and 13 Jbeta primers that the PCR ran. Clones were read by immunoSEQ multiplex PCR, and TCRdb kept only the in-frame ones, dropping some. The sample lists 160,000 or so clones, 75% to 85% occurring once. CDR1 is SGHRS and CDR2 is YFSETQ in the germline V gene. CDR3 length: 17 residues. Sequencing was carried out using PBMCs. This chain links TRBV5-1 with TRBJ2-5; 10 bases are shared with TRBD1. The DNA end is more similar to TRBJ2-7, so the J call may be wrong. The source is a woman in her 50s in good health and CMV-seronegative. The DNA of the CDR3 is TGCGCCAGCAGACGTAATTATCCGGGACAGGGGACCTACGAGCAGTACTTC. It is translated as CASRRNYPGQGTYEQYF.